The 6 T cell receptor beta chains below were found in one sample sequenced in a study of CD8 T cells in Susac syndrome (dated by TCRdb to the late 2010s). Library generation was performed with the immunoSEQ multiplex PCR assay. RNA was extracted with the RNeasy kit and roughly 0.45 to 1 ug was reverse transcribed using random hexamers. Using fastp trimming at Q25 and MiXCR clonotype assembly, TCRdb reanalyzed the public sequencing data and kept in-frame beta chains. Here each entry gathers all rows of one CDR3 protein and keeps the most common genes and DNA. Recorded for this sample are tens of thousands of distinct CDR3 sequences; approximately 96% of them occurred a single time. Of the sample, more than 0.55% is held by the ten largest clones. The sequencing sample was made of CD8+ T cells from PBMCs. All receptors derive from a human donor with Susac syndrome.

The J gene is TRBJ2-2, the V gene TRBV3-1, with D maybe TRBD2 (5 bases). Trimming shortened V by 4 bases and J by 1 base, and 10 bases separated the two germline ends. The length of the CDR3 is 15 residues. The germline V gene has CDR1 LGHDT and CDR2 YNNKEL (reference sequence). This chain's CDR3 is CASSPGLLNTGELFF. The DNA of the CDR3 is TGTGCCAGCAGCCCCGGACTCCTGAACACCGGGGAGCTGTTTTTT.

The V and J genes are TRBV20-1 and TRBJ1-2, with a weak D call TRBD1 (5 bases). Trimming removed 4 bases from V and 4 bases from J, with 16 bases in between. Germline CDR1 is DFQATT and CDR2 is SNEGSKA (reference sequence). The CDR3 totals 14 residues. As DNA, the CDR3 is TGCAGTGCTAAGGAGCAGGACATCGGCTATGGCTACACCTTC. The encoded protein is CSAKEQDIGYGYTF.

The count of this clonotype is one. The chain uses TRBV19 and TRBJ2-7; unclear D gene. Germline CDR1 is LNHDA and CDR2 is SQIVND (reference sequence). The V gene lost 10 bases and the J gene lost 0 bases, with 16 bases spanning the gap. CDR3 length equals 14 residues. The CDR3 DNA sequence: TGTGCCACAGGACCGTCCCCCGGCTCCTACGAGCAGTACTTC. It translates to CATGPSPGSYEQYF.

This clonotype was detected once. The chain recombines TRBV6-5 with TRBJ1-1, with a tentative D call TRBD1 (6 bases). V dropped 2 bases and J dropped 3 bases, with 10 bases sitting between them. Germline lookup yields CDR1 MNHEY and CDR2 SVGAGI. The CDR3 has 14 amino acids. The CDR3 DNA reads TGTGCCAGCAGTTACCTCAGGGGCGACACTGAAGCTTTCTTT. It codes for CASSYLRGDTEAFF.

The V call is TRBV20-1, the J call TRBJ1-5; possible D gene TRBD1, 6 bases. CDR3 length: 14 residues. The V gene lost 5 bases and the J gene lost 6 bases, with 17 bases spanning the gap. Germline assignment: CDR1 DFQATT and CDR2 SNEGSKA (reference sequence). CDR3 in amino acids: CSAYTPAGVQPQHF. DNA for the CDR3: TGCAGTGCTTACACACCCGCAGGGGTTCAGCCCCAGCATTTT.

This chain connects TRBV25-1 to TRBJ1-1; unclear D gene. V dropped 0 bases and J dropped 2 bases, with 7 bases sitting between them. From germline, CDR1 is MGHDK and CDR2 SYGVNS. The CDR3 has 14 amino acids. Written as DNA, the CDR3 is TGTGCCAGCAGTGAATACGCCCCAAACACTGAAGCTTTCTTT. Translation gives CASSEYAPNTEAFF.